This T cell receptor (beta chain) was retrieved from a study of shared clonotypes between healthy human individuals. Whole-study findings and limits: The low donor count limited represented genetic and exposure-history diversity. The sampled material consisted only of blood, and tissue repertoires are likely to differ.

Assay: immunoSEQ multiplex PCR; the TCRdb copy retains only in-frame clones and omits some. The table includes more than 2,000,000 clones, over 90% detected once. This CDR3 comprises 15 residues. CDR1 is MNHEY and CDR2 is SVGAGI in the germline V gene. V was shortened by 0 bases and J by 2 bases, with 9 bases between the two germline ends. About this clone itself: Its antigen is undetermined.

The chain combines TRBV6-5 with TRBJ2-3, with D maybe TRBD2 (6 bases). Specimen: naive CD4+ T cells from PBMCs. As for subset: CD45RA+ positively selected. This TCR was sampled from a man between 18 and 35 years old in good health. Some clones in this sample may be carry-over from other donors' samples. The CDR3 sequence is CASSYSQRATDTQYF. DNA for the CDR3: TGTGCCAGCAGTTACTCCCAGCGGGCCACAGATACGCAGTATTTT.